Reported below is one TCR beta chain. Its antigen is not identified. The data are from a study of T cells in Graves' hyperthyroidism and ophthalmopathy. Germline V CDR1 and CDR2: SGHRS, YFSETQ. The CDR3 covers 14 residues. The germline V and J ends were trimmed by 6 bases and 3 bases, with 15 bases remaining between them. TCR beta CDR3 region amplification was performed from RNA transcripts. The HTBI primer set was used in a first-round RT-PCR of the TCR CDR3. TCRdb called the multiplex PCR reads again in MiXCR, with one record for every CDR3 protein. The profile shows nearly 600,000 distinct CDR3 sequences, about 15% of them singletons. General study results and limits: Most expanded thyroid clonotypes above 0.001 recurred in blood.

This sequence was found in a woman in her twenties or thirties with Graves' hyperthyroidism that later progressed to Graves' ophthalmopathy. The specimen was blood. The chain has TRBV5-1 and TRBJ2-5; the D call may be TRBD1 or TRBD2 (6 bases each). The DNA of the CDR3 is TGCGCCAGCAAAAAGGGGGAGGAGGAAGAGACCCAGTACTTC. As protein: CASKKGEEEETQYF.